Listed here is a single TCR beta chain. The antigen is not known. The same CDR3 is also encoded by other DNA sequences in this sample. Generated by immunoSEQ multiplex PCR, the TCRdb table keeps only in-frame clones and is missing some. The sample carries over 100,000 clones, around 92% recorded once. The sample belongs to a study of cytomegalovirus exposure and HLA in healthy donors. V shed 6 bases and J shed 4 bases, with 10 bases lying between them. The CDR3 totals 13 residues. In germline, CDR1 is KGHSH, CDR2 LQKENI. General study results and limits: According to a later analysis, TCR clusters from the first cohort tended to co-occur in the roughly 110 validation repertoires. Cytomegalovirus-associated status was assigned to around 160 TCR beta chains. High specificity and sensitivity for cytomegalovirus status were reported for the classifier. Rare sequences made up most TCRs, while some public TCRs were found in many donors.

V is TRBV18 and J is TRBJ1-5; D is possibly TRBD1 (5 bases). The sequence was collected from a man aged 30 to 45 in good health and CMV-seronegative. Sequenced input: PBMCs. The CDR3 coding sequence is TGTGCCAGCTCGGTTCAGGGTAATCAGCCCCAGCATTTT. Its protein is CASSVQGNQPQHF.